Presented here are 20 T cell receptor beta chains from one specimen sequenced in a study of blood T cell repertoires in COVID-19. Data came from immunoSEQ multiplex PCR; TCRdb stores just in-frame clones and leaves some out. The repertoire has 100,000 to 150,000 clones, about three quarters of them found once; the top ten carry 2% to 2.5%. Sample: peripheral blood. The receptor set was obtained from a woman between 65 and 79 years old with acute or convalescent COVID-19.

The rearrangement uses TRBV30 and TRBJ1-4, with D hard to call. This CDR3 contains 12 residues. V was clipped by 5 bases and J by 7 bases, with 11 bases between them. Germline CDR1 is GTSNPN and CDR2 is SVGIG (reference sequence). The CDR3 reads CAWRGSGEKLFF. CDR3 bases: TGTGCCTGGCGTGGCAGCGGTGAAAAACTGTTTTTT.

The chain recombines TRBV28 with TRBJ2-4, with D perhaps TRBD2 (6 bases). CDR3 length: 11 residues. CDR1 MDHEN and CDR2 SYDVKM come from the germline V gene. Between the trimmed V and J ends, which lost 8 bases and 9 bases, there was a span of 11 bases. The CDR3 coding sequence is TGTGCCAGCTCCAAAGCGGGCATTCAGTACTTC. Protein: CASSKAGIQYF. The whole variable domain, remainder taken from reference TRBV28 and TRBJ2-4, is DVKVTQSSRYLVKRTGEKVFLECVQDMDHENMFWYRQDPGLGLRLIYFSYDVKMKEKGDIPEGYSVSREKKERFSLILESASTNQTSMYLCASSKAGIQYFGAGTRLSVL.

This chain joins TRBV9 and TRBJ1-3; the match to TRBD1 covers 9 bases. The J segment lost 8 bases and the V segment lost 3 bases, leaving 9 bases of the junction unmatched. From germline, CDR1 is SGDLS and CDR2 YYNGEE. The CDR3 spans 15 residues. CDR3 bases: TGTGCCAGCAGCGAGGGACAGGGACTCGGGTACACCATATATTTT. Translated: CASSEGQGLGYTIYF.

The genes are TRBV27 and TRBJ1-2, with a possible D match to TRBD1 (5 bases). This CDR3 has 15 residues. The V and J ends lost 1 base and 6 bases respectively, with 15 bases between them. Germline V gene lookup returns CDR1 MNHEY and CDR2 SMNVEV (reference sequence). The DNA for the CDR3 is TGTGCCAGCAGTTTATGGGCGGGGGTGAGGGATGGCTACACCTTC. Encoded protein: CASSLWAGVRDGYTF.

This chain uses TRBV28 with TRBJ2-7; 10 positions match TRBD1. The CDR3 has 15 residues. Germline assignment: CDR1 MDHEN and CDR2 SYDVKM. Losses at the gene ends were 7 bases for V and 6 bases for J; bases not matched to a gene: 12. CDR3 in DNA: TGTGCCAGCAAACCCCGGGACAGGGGCTCGGCCGAGCAGTACTTC. Its protein product is CASKPRDRGSAEQYF.

The chain joins TRBV6-5 to TRBJ1-4; D is perhaps TRBD1 (5 bases). V was clipped by 0 bases and J by 7 bases, with 15 bases between them. Germline V gives CDR1 MNHEY, CDR2 SVGAGI. The length of the CDR3 is 16 residues. The CDR3 region has the DNA TGTGCCAGCAGTTACTCGAGGCAGGAAGGGGTTGAAAAACTGTTTTTT. It yields the protein CASSYSRQEGVEKLFF.

The rearrangement joins TRBV9 to TRBJ2-1; TRBD2 matches 7 bases. V was pared by 0 bases and J by 8 bases, with 11 bases of the junction left unmatched. CDR1 and CDR2 (germline): SGDLS, YYNGEE. This CDR3 spans 16 amino acids. The CDR3 reads CASSVAVGRIMDEQFF. The CDR3 coding sequence is TGTGCCAGCAGCGTAGCTGTCGGGAGGATCATGGATGAGCAGTTCTTC.

The chain has TRBV19 and TRBJ2-7; D is unclear. The V gene's germline CDR1 is LNHDA and CDR2 SQIVND (reference sequence). V shed 3 bases and J shed 0 bases, with 15 bases lying between them. The CDR3 extends over 16 amino acids. The CDR3 DNA follows: TGTGCCAGTAGTATGGGCCAGACGATCCTCTCCTACGAGCAGTACTTC. Translation: CASSMGQTILSYEQYF.

This chain connects TRBV6-5 to TRBJ2-1; the D gene is possibly TRBD1 (6 bases). With 0 bases removed from V and 9 bases from J, the gap between germline ends came to 12 bases. Germline loops: CDR1 MNHEY, CDR2 SVGAGI. The CDR3 contains 14 residues. CDR3 amino acids: CASSYSQARGEQFF. The DNA for the CDR3 is TGTGCCAGCAGTTACTCCCAGGCCAGGGGTGAGCAGTTCTTC.

This clone has more than one count but fewer than ten. V gene TRBV5-1 combines with J gene TRBJ2-7, with 9 positions matching TRBD2. This CDR3 is 15 amino acids long. The V segment lost 1 base and the J segment 2 bases; nucleotides outside the gene matches: 4. Germline CDR1 is SGHRS and CDR2 is YFSETQ. The CDR3 here is CASSLLASGTYEQYF. DNA for the CDR3: TGCGCCAGCAGCTTGCTCGCTAGCGGGACCTACGAGCAGTACTTC.

This chain uses TRBV6-5 with TRBJ2-7; TRBD1 matches at 10 bases. The germline V gene has CDR1 MNHEY and CDR2 SVGAGI. With V trimmed by 8 bases and J by 4 bases, 5 bases remained unmatched. The CDR3 is made up of 13 amino acids. The CDR3 protein is CASQGGQGYEQYF. The CDR3 DNA follows: TGTGCCAGCCAAGGGGGACAGGGGTACGAGCAGTACTTC.

CDR3 protein: CASSSGRSSEQFF. The CDR3 region has the DNA TGCGCCAGCAGTAGCGGGAGGTCGAGTGAGCAGTTCTTC. The chain uses TRBV5-1 and TRBJ2-1, with 10 bases aligning to TRBD2. CDR1 and CDR2 from the germline V gene are SGHRS and YFSETQ. Trimming cost V 5 bases and J 9 bases; bases outside gene matches: 5. This CDR3 has 13 amino acids.

The chain carries TRBV9 and TRBJ2-7, with 8 bases aligning to TRBD2. Germline assignment: CDR1 SGDLS and CDR2 YYNGEE. The CDR3 totals 18 residues. Unmatched junction bases numbered 19, after V lost 3 bases and J lost 5 bases. The CDR3 sequence: CASSGPEASGGHHDEQYF. Written as DNA, the CDR3 is TGTGCCAGCAGCGGACCAGAGGCAAGCGGGGGCCACCATGACGAGCAGTACTTC.

V is TRBV4-2 and J is TRBJ1-4, with a tentative D call TRBD1 (5 bases). Looked up from germline, CDR1 is LGHNA and CDR2 is YNFKEQ. V was cut by 2 bases and J by 5 bases, with 12 bases left in between. The CDR3 spans 15 residues. Here the CDR3 reads CASSQPQGPNEKLFF. CDR3 coding DNA: TGTGCCAGCAGCCAACCTCAGGGTCCCAATGAAAAACTGTTTTTT.

The J gene is TRBJ1-5, the V gene TRBV6-2 or TRBV6-3, with D tentatively TRBD1 (5 bases). This CDR3 is built from 15 residues. CDR1 and CDR2 from the germline V gene are MNHEY and SVGEGT. The V gene lost 4 bases and the J gene lost 4 bases, with 14 bases spanning the gap. CDR3 DNA: TGTGCCAGCAGTTCCTCGCAGGGTCTGAATCAGCCCCAGCATTTT. Translation gives CASSSSQGLNQPQHF.

This clone was observed many times. The CDR3, as DNA: TGTGCCAGCAGCTTCCAGAACCTCTATGGCTACACCTTC. The encoded protein is CASSFQNLYGYTF. The chain links TRBV2 to TRBJ1-2, with unresolved D. From germline, CDR1 is SNHLY and CDR2 FYNNEI. V dropped 6 bases and J dropped 4 bases, with 12 bases sitting between them. The CDR3 sequence is 13 residues long.

In this sample, this clone turned up a few times. V is TRBV10-2 and J is TRBJ2-3; 8 nucleotides line up with TRBD2. The V and J ends lost 6 bases and 1 base, in that order; junction bases with no gene match: 6. CDR1 and CDR2 from the germline V gene are WSHSY and SAAADI. There are 15 residues in the CDR3. The CDR3 bases are TGCGCCAGCAGCCGTAGCGGGGAGGGCACAGATACGCAGTATTTT. Translated: CASSRSGEGTDTQYF.

This rearrangement joins TRBV27 to TRBJ2-7; a weak D match, TRBD1 (6 bases). Germline V gene lookup returns CDR1 MNHEY and CDR2 SMNVEV (reference sequence). V lost 1 base to trimming and J lost 0 bases, with 10 bases between them. The CDR3 length is 15 residues. The CDR3 DNA reads as TGTGCCAGCAGTTTATACGCAGGGGACTCCTACGAGCAGTACTTC. It is translated as CASSLYAGDSYEQYF.

The rearrangement links TRBV5-1 to TRBJ1-2; perhaps TRBD1 as D (6 bases). Trimming stripped 2 bases from V and 8 bases from J, with 10 bases between. CDR3 length: 12 amino acids. Germline CDR1 SGHRS, CDR2 YFSETQ. In DNA, the CDR3 is TGCGCCAGCAGCTTAGGGGGATACGGCTACACCTTC. Residues: CASSLGGYGYTF. Combining the CDR3 with reference TRBV5-1 and TRBJ1-2 gives the whole variable domain KAGVTQTPRYLIKTRGQQVTLSCSPISGHRSVSWYQQTPGQGLQFLFEYFSETQRNKGNFPGRFSGRQFSNSRSEMNVSTLELGDSALYLCASSLGGYGYTFGSGTRLTVV.

The V call is TRBV7-3, the J call TRBJ1-1, with no clear D. CDR3 length: 13 residues. V lost 5 bases and J lost 0, with 7 bases in between. CDR1 SGHTA and CDR2 FQGTGA come from the germline V gene. This chain's CDR3 is CASSTNLNTEAFF. DNA for the CDR3: TGTGCCAGCAGCACCAACTTGAACACTGAAGCTTTCTTT.